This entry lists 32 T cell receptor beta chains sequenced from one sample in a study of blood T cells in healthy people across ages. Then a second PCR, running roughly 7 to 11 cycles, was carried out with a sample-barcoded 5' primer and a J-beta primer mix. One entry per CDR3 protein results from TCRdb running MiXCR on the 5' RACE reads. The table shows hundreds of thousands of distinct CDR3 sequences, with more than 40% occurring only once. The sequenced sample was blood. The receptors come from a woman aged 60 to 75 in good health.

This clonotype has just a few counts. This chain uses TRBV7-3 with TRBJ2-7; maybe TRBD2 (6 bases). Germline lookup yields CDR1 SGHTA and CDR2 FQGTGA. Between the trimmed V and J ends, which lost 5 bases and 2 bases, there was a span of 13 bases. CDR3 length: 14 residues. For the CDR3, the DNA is TGTGCCAGCAGCCCCGAGGAGGGACCCTACGAGCAGTACTTC. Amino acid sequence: CASSPEEGPYEQYF.

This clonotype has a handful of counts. CDR3 sequence reads: CASSSSSGTEAFF. In DNA, the CDR3 is TGTGCCAGCAGTTCGAGCTCTGGCACTGAAGCTTTCTTT. V is TRBV12-3 or TRBV12-4 and J is TRBJ1-1; D not resolved. V lost 4 bases, J lost 4 bases, and 10 bases lay in between. The CDR3 is 13 amino acids.

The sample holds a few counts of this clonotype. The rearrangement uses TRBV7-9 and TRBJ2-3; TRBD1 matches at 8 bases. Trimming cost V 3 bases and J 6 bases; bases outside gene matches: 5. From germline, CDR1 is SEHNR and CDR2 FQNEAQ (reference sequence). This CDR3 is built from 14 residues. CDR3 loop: CASSLTGVGDTQYF. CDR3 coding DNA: TGTGCCAGCAGCTTGACAGGGGTGGGGGATACGCAGTATTTT.

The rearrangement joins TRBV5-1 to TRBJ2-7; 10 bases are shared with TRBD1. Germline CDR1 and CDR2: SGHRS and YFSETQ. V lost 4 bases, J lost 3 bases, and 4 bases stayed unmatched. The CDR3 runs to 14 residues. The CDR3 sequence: CASSRGTGDYEQYF. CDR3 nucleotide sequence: TGCGCCAGCAGCCGCGGGACAGGGGACTACGAGCAGTACTTC.

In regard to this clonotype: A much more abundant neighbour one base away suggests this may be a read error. The CDR3 DNA follows: TGTGCCACCAGTGATTGGAGGGGATATGAGCAGTACTTC. Its translation is CATSDWRGYEQYF. V usage is TRBV24-1 and J usage is TRBJ2-5, with D tentatively TRBD2 (6 bases). Germline V gene lookup returns CDR1 KGHDR and CDR2 SFDVKD. CDR3 length equals 13 residues. With 2 bases removed from V and 11 bases from J, the gap between germline ends came to 14 bases.

The CDR3 here is CSVKSTGDHYGYTF. The DNA of the CDR3 is TGCAGCGTAAAATCGACAGGGGATCACTATGGCTACACCTTC. The chain carries TRBV29-1 and TRBJ1-2; 8 nucleotides match TRBD1. Germline V gene data show CDR1 as SQVTM and CDR2 as ANQGSEA. The CDR3 length is 14 residues. The J segment lost 3 bases and the V segment lost 6 bases, leaving 9 bases of the junction unmatched.

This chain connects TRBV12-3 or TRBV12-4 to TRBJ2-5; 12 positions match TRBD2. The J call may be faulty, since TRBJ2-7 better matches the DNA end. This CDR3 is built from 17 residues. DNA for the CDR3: TGTGCCAGCACCCTTGCCCTCGCGGGGACTAGCGGGTACGAGCAGTACTTC. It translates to CASTLALAGTSGYEQYF.

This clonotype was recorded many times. The CDR3 nucleotides are TGCAGTGCGCCGCACCACGGGGGGGCCACAGATACGCAGTATTTT. Amino acid sequence: CSAPHHGGATDTQYF. The chain employs TRBV20-1 and TRBJ2-3, with 8 bases identical to TRBD2. Germline assignment: CDR1 DFQATT and CDR2 SNEGSKA (reference sequence). V trimming: 6 bases; J trimming: 2 bases; junction bases outside the gene matches: 10. The CDR3 length is 15 residues.

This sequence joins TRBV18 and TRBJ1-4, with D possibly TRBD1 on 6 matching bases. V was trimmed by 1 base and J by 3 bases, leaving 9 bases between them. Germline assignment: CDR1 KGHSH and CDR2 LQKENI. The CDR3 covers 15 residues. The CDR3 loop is CASSPQGDANEKLFF. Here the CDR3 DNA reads TGTGCCAGCTCACCACAGGGGGATGCTAATGAAAAACTGTTTTTT.

The CDR3 DNA is TGTGCCAGCAGCCAAGGGCAGCCTTATAGCAATCAGCCCCAGCATTTT. Protein sequence: CASSQGQPYSNQPQHF. The V and J genes are TRBV3-1 and TRBJ1-5; D ambiguous. Germline V lookup: CDR1 LGHDT, CDR2 YNNKEL (reference sequence). Deletions cut 1 base from V and 0 bases from J, with 10 bases between. This CDR3 contains 16 residues.

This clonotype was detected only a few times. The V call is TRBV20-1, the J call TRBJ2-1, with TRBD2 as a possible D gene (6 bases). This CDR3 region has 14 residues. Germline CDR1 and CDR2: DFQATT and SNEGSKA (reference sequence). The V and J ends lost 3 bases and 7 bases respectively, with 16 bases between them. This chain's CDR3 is CSASSGRRKNEQFF. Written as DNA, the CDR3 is TGCAGTGCTAGCAGCGGGCGGAGGAAGAATGAGCAGTTCTTC.

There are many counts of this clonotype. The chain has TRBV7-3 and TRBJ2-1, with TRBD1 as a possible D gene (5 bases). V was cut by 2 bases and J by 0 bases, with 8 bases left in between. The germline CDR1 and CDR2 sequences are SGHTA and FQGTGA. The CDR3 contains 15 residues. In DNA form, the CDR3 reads TGTGCCAGCAGCTTAGATAGGGGCTCCTACAATGAGCAGTTCTTC. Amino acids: CASSLDRGSYNEQFF.

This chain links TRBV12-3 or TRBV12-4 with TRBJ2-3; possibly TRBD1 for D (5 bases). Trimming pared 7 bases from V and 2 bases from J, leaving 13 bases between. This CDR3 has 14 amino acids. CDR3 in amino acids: CASKTAPATDTQYF. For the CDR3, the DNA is TGTGCCAGCAAGACAGCTCCCGCCACAGATACGCAGTATTTT.

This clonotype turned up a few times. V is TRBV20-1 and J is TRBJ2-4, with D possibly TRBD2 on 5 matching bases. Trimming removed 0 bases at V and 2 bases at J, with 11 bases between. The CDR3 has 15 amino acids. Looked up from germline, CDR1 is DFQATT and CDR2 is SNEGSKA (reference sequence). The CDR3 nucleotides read TGCAGTGCTAGAGATCCTAGAGGGCCCAAAAACATTCAGTACTTC. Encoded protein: CSARDPRGPKNIQYF.

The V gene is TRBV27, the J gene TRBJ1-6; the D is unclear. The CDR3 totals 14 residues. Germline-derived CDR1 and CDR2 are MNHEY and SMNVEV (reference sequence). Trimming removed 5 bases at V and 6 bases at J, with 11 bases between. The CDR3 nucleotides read TGTGCCAGCAGTGCTCAGGAAAGTAATTCACCCCTCCACTTT. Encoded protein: CASSAQESNSPLHF.

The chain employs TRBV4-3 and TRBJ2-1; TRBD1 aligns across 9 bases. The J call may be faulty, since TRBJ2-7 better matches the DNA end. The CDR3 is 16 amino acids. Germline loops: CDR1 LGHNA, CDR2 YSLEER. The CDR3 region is CASSQDTGQGFNEQYF. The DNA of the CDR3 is TGCGCCAGCAGCCAAGATACCGGACAGGGGTTCAATGAGCAGTACTTC.

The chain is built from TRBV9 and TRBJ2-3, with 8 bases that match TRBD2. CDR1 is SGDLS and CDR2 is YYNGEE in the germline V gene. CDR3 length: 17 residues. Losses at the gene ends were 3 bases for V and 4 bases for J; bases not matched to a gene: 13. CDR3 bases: TGTGCCAGCAGCGACGTACTAACAGCGGGAGTGGCAGATACGCAGTATTTT. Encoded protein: CASSDVLTAGVADTQYF.

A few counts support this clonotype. CDR3 DNA: TGCAGCGTTGAAGTTAACGTCGCCGGGGAGCTGTTTTTT. Encoded protein: CSVEVNVAGELFF. The chain carries TRBV29-1 and TRBJ2-2; D not certain. Between the trimmed V and J ends, which lost 1 base and 6 bases, there was a span of 9 bases. The CDR3 runs to 13 residues. From germline, CDR1 is SQVTM and CDR2 ANQGSEA.

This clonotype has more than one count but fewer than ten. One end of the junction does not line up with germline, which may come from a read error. In nucleotides, the CDR3 is TGCAGTGCTAGAGGACTAGCGGGAAGCTCCCACAATGAGCAGTTCTTC. This codes for CSARGLAGSSHNEQFF. The V and J genes are TRBV20-1 and TRBJ2-1; 11 bases fit TRBD2. The CDR3 extends over 16 amino acids. The germline V gene has CDR1 DFQATT and CDR2 SNEGSKA (reference sequence).

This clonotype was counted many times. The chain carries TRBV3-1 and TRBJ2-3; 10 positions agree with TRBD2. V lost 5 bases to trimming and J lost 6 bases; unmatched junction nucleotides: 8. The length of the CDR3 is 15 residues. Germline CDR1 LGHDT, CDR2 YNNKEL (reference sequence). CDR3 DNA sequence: TGTGCCAGCAGCGCCCTAGCGGGGGCGGGGGATACGCAGTATTTT. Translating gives CASSALAGAGDTQYF.

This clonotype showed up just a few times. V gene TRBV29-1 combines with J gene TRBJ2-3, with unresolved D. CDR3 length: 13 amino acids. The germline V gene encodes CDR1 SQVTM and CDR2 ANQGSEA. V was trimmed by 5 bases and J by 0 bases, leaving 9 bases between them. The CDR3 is CSVLSFSTDTQYF. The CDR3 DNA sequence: TGCAGCGTTCTATCCTTTAGCACAGATACGCAGTATTTT.

CDR3 sequence reads: CSARAGGRAYEQYF. The CDR3 coding sequence is TGCAGTGCCCGTGCCGGCGGGAGGGCCTACGAGCAGTACTTC. This chain connects TRBV20-1 to TRBJ2-7, with 9 bases lining up with TRBD2. Trimming removed 6 bases from V and 2 bases from J; junction bases left unmatched: 8. The CDR3 contains 14 residues. Germline values: CDR1 DFQATT, CDR2 SNEGSKA (reference sequence).

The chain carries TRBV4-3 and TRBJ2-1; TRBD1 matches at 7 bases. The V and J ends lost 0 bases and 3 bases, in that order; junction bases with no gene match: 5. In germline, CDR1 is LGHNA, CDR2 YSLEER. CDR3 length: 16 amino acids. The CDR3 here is CASSQEIQGFYNEQFF. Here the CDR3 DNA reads TGCGCCAGCAGCCAAGAAATACAGGGGTTCTACAATGAGCAGTTCTTC.

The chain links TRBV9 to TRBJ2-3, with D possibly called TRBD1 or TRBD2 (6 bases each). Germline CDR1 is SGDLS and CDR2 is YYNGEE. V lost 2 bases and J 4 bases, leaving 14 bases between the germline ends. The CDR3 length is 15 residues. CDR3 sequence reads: CASSVAGGNADTQYF. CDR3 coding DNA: TGTGCCAGCAGCGTGGCCGGGGGCAACGCAGATACGCAGTATTTT.

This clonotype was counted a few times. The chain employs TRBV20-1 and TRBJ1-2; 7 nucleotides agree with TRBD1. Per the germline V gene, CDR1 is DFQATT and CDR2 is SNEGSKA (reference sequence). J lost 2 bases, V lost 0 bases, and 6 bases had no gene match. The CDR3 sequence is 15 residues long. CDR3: CSARDVQGVNYGYTF. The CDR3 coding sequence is TGCAGTGCTAGAGATGTCCAGGGGGTGAACTATGGCTACACCTTC.

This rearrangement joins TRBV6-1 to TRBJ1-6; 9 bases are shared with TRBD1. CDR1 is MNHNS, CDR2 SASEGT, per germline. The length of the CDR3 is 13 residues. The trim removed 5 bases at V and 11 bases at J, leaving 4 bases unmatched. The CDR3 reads CASSWDRDPPLHF. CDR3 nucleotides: TGTGCCAGCAGTTGGGACAGGGACCCACCCCTCCACTTT.

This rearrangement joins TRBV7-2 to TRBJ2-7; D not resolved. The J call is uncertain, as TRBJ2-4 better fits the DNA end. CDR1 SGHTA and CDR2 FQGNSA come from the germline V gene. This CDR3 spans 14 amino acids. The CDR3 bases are TGTGCCAGCAGCTTAGAGCCAGCCAAGGGCATTCAGTACTTC. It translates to CASSLEPAKGIQYF.

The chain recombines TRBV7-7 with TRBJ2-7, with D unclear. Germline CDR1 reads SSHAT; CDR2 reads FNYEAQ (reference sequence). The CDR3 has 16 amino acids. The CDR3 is CANSLGSGIESYEQYF. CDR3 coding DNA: TGTGCTAACAGCTTAGGGTCGGGTATAGAGTCCTACGAGCAGTACTTC.

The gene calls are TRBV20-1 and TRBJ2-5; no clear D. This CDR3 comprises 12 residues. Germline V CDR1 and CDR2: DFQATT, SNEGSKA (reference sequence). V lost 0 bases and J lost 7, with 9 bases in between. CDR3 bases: TGCAGTGCTAGAGAGAGTAAGGGGACCCAGTACTTC. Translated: CSARESKGTQYF.

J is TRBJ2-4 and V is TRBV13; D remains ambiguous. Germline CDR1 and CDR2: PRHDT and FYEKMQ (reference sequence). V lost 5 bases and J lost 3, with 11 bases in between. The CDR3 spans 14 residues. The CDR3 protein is CASSLLLGKNIQYF. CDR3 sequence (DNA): TGTGCCAGCAGCCTACTCCTAGGCAAAAACATTCAGTACTTC.

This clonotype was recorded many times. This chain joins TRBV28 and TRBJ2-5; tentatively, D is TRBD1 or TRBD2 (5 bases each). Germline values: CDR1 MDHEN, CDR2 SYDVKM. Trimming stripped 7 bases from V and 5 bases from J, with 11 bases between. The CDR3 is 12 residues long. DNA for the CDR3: TGTGCCAGCAACGTGGGACGGGAGACCCAGTACTTC. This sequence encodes CASNVGRETQYF. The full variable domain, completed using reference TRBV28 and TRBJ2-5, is DVKVTQSSRYLVKRTGEKVFLECVQDMDHENMFWYRQDPGLGLRLIYFSYDVKMKEKGDIPEGYSVSREKKERFSLILESASTNQTSMYLCASNVGRETQYFGPGTRLLVL.

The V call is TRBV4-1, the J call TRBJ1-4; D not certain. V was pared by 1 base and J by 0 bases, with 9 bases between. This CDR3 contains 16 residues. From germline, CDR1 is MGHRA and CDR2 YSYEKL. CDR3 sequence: CASSQAPGATNEKLFF. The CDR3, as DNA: TGCGCCAGCAGCCAAGCGCCTGGAGCAACTAATGAAAAACTGTTTTTT.